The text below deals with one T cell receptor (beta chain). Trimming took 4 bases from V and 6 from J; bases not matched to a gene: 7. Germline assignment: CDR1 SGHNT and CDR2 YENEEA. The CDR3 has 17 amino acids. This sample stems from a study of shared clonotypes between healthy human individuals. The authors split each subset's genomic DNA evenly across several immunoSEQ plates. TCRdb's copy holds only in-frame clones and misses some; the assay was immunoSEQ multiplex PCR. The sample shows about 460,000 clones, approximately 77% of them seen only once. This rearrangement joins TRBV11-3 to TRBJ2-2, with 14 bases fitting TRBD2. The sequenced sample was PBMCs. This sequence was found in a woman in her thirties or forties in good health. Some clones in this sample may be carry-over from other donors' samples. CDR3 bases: TGTGCCAGCAGCTCAACCATGACTAGCGGGAGGGCCGGGGAGCTGTTTTTT. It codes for CASSSTMTSGRAGELFF.